The 21 T cell receptor beta chains given below trace back to one sample, sequenced in a study of T cells after yellow fever vaccination. One entry per CDR3 protein, called by TCRdb with MiXCR from the 5' RACE reads. The sample yields 500,000 to 700,000 distinct CDR3 sequences, 15% to 20% seen once. The source was PBMCs, collected 15 days after the yellow fever booster vaccination. The receptors shown here come from a man aged 25-40 years who received the YFV17D yellow fever vaccine.

The chain has TRBV12-3 or TRBV12-4 and TRBJ2-2, with TRBD1 as a possible D gene (6 bases). This CDR3 has 16 amino acids. V was clipped by 3 bases and J by 0 bases, with 11 bases between them. CDR3 protein: CASSFKGGANTGELFF. CDR3 DNA: TGTGCCAGCAGTTTCAAAGGGGGAGCGAACACCGGGGAGCTGTTTTTT.

This chain connects TRBV7-9 to TRBJ2-7; no firm D call. Per germline, CDR1 SEHNR and CDR2 FQNEAQ (reference sequence). This CDR3 is built from 14 residues. Trimming removed 0 bases at V and 7 bases at J, with 13 bases between. CDR3 amino acids: CASSLATSLGEQYF. DNA of the CDR3: TGTGCCAGCAGCTTAGCCACGAGTCTCGGGGAGCAGTACTTC.

This clonotype was picked up one time. The V gene is TRBV6-2 or TRBV6-3, the J gene TRBJ2-7; D might be TRBD1 (6 bases). The germline CDR1 and CDR2 sequences are MNHEY and SVGEGT. V lost 0 bases and J lost 1, with 16 bases in between. The CDR3 is 17 amino acids. DNA for the CDR3: TGTGCCAGCAGTTACTCGTTACAGGGAATACGATCCTACGAGCAGTACTTC. Translation gives CASSYSLQGIRSYEQYF.

The genes are TRBV28 and TRBJ2-3, with 8 bases that match TRBD1. The CDR3 is made up of 18 amino acids. V lost 7 bases to trimming and J lost 5 bases; unmatched junction nucleotides: 20. Germline CDR1 and CDR2: MDHEN and SYDVKM. The CDR3 sequence: CASNLPSTGDDYGDTQYF. As DNA, the CDR3 is TGTGCCAGCAACCTCCCCTCGACAGGGGACGACTACGGAGATACGCAGTATTTT.

V and J are TRBV15 and TRBJ2-3, with a tentative D call TRBD2 (5 bases). CDR1 is LNHNV and CDR2 is YYDKDF in the germline V gene (reference sequence). Deletions cut 0 bases from V and 2 bases from J, with 15 bases between. This CDR3 has 17 residues. In DNA form, the CDR3 reads TGTGCCACCAGCAGAGAGCCCCCCAGCGGATTCACAGATACGCAGTATTTT. As protein: CATSREPPSGFTDTQYF.

This clonotype was observed a handful of times. The V gene is TRBV7-2, the J gene TRBJ2-3; D remains ambiguous. CDR3 length: 14 residues. The V gene lost 4 bases and the J gene lost 1 base, with 9 bases spanning the gap. Germline-derived CDR1 and CDR2 are SGHTA and FQGNSA. CDR3 region: CASSSRKGTDTQYF. DNA of the CDR3: TGTGCCAGCAGCTCCAGGAAAGGCACAGATACGCAGTATTTT.

This clonotype appeared a single time. The chain is built from TRBV5-1 and TRBJ2-7; the D gene is possibly TRBD1 (5 bases). Germline V CDR1 and CDR2: SGHRS, YFSETQ. The CDR3 is 14 residues long. V lost 4 bases and J lost 0, with 11 bases in between. The CDR3 DNA is TGCGCCAGCAGCCACGCTCAGGGCTCCTACGAGCAGTACTTC. Its protein is CASSHAQGSYEQYF.

This clonotype was counted a few times. The chain couples TRBV5-1 to TRBJ2-5, with 7 bases aligning to TRBD2. Germline CDR1 is SGHRS and CDR2 is YFSETQ. The CDR3 spans 16 residues. J lost 3 bases, V lost 6 bases, and 14 bases had no gene match. CDR3 sequence reads: CASKMNGGRAKETQYF. The DNA for the CDR3 is TGCGCCAGCAAGATGAATGGCGGGAGAGCCAAAGAGACCCAGTACTTC.

The J gene is TRBJ2-5, the V gene TRBV10-3, with D unclear. V shed 4 bases and J shed 1 base, with 7 bases lying between them. Germline V gene data show CDR1 as ENHRY and CDR2 as SYGVKD. The CDR3 length is 13 residues. The CDR3 reads CAISAELQETQYF. The CDR3 bases are TGTGCCATCAGTGCCGAGCTCCAAGAGACCCAGTACTTC.

This clonotype was counted ten times or more. V and J are TRBV5-1 and TRBJ1-2; D uncertain. Between the trimmed V and J ends, which lost 2 bases and 2 bases, there was a span of 13 bases. The CDR3 spans 15 residues. Germline-derived CDR1 and CDR2 are SGHRS and YFSETQ. CDR3 region: CASSFGDSGNYGYTF. The CDR3 DNA reads as TGCGCCAGCAGCTTTGGCGATTCGGGCAACTATGGCTACACCTTC.

The CDR3 DNA follows: TGTGCCAGCAGCCAGGGGACAGGGAATGAGCAGTTCTTC. This codes for CASSQGTGNEQFF. The chain joins TRBV7-6 to TRBJ2-1; TRBD1 matches 9 bases. CDR3 length: 13 residues. After removal of 5 bases from V and 7 bases from J, the junction contained 3 bases not matched to a gene. Germline loops: CDR1 SGHVS, CDR2 FNYEAQ.

This clonotype came up a few times. The CDR3 DNA reads as TGTGCCAGCAGCCGCTTTAGGGAGACCCAGTACTTC. Protein: CASSRFRETQYF. The chain has TRBV12-3 or TRBV12-4 and TRBJ2-5; D unclear. CDR3 size: 12 residues. V shed 6 bases and J shed 5 bases, with 10 bases lying between them.

This clonotype has only a few counts. V and J are TRBV5-1 and TRBJ2-1, with a possible D match to TRBD1 (6 bases). Germline lookup yields CDR1 SGHRS and CDR2 YFSETQ. The CDR3 has 15 amino acids. V dropped 3 bases and J dropped 6 bases, with 16 bases sitting between them. The CDR3 DNA follows: TGCGCCAGCAGCTATACAGGGATCAGCGGCAATGAGCAGTTCTTC. As protein: CASSYTGISGNEQFF.

The sample holds many counts of this clonotype. This sequence joins TRBV5-1 and TRBJ2-7; TRBD2 aligns across 8 bases. Looked up from germline, CDR1 is SGHRS and CDR2 is YFSETQ. Trimming at V came to 5 bases and at J to 2 bases, leaving 6 bases not matched to a gene. The CDR3 runs 14 residues. The CDR3 bases are TGCGCCAGCAGTTCAGGACTAGCCACCTACGAGCAGTACTTC. Amino acid sequence: CASSSGLATYEQYF.

The sample holds a few counts of this clonotype. This chain links TRBV27 with TRBJ2-7, with D tentatively TRBD1 (6 bases). V was clipped by 5 bases and J by 3 bases, with 11 bases between them. Germline V lookup: CDR1 MNHEY, CDR2 SMNVEV (reference sequence). The CDR3 contains 13 residues. The CDR3 region is CASSRTGIYEQYF. The CDR3 DNA sequence: TGTGCCAGCAGTCGAACAGGGATCTACGAGCAGTACTTC.

The gene calls are TRBV5-1 and TRBJ2-1, with 11 nucleotides matching TRBD2. The V gene end was trimmed by 0 bases and the J gene end by 5 bases; junction bases not matched to a gene: 4. CDR1 SGHRS and CDR2 YFSETQ come from the germline V gene. The CDR3 runs 16 residues. CDR3 sequence (DNA): TGCGCCAGCAGCTTGGTCGTTAGCGGGAGGGACAATGAGCAGTTCTTC. Translated, it gives CASSLVVSGRDNEQFF.

This clonotype was found a few times. The V call is TRBV7-6, the J call TRBJ2-2, with 8 positions matching TRBD1. Germline CDR1 and CDR2: SGHVS and FNYEAQ. This CDR3 contains 15 residues. Trimming at V came to 4 bases and at J to 4 bases, leaving 5 bases not matched to a gene. CDR3: CASSSRDRFTGELFF. CDR3 DNA sequence: TGTGCCAGCAGCTCCCGGGACAGGTTCACCGGGGAGCTGTTTTTT.

This clonotype was found many times. This rearrangement joins TRBV7-9 to TRBJ2-7; either TRBD1 or TRBD2 may fit D (5 bases each). In germline, CDR1 is SEHNR, CDR2 FQNEAQ (reference sequence). This CDR3 contains 12 residues. Trimming took 5 bases from V and 3 from J, leaving 8 bases between them. The CDR3 is CASSRDHYEQYF. CDR3 DNA: TGTGCCAGCAGCCGGGACCACTACGAGCAGTACTTC.

In this sample, this clonotype turned up a few times. The chain employs TRBV20-1 and TRBJ2-1; TRBD1 agrees at 8 bases. The CDR3 has 17 amino acids. Germline V gene data show CDR1 as DFQATT and CDR2 as SNEGSKA (reference sequence). The ends lost 8 bases at V and 0 bases at J; junction bases unmatched: 15. CDR3 in DNA: TGCAGTATTCCGAGGGACAGGAATTTTCGCTCCTACAATGAGCAGTTCTTC. Its protein is CSIPRDRNFRSYNEQFF.

A note on this clonotype: One end of the junction does not line up with germline, which may come from a read error. The V and J genes are TRBV29-1 and TRBJ2-1; D not resolved. The CDR3 sequence is 12 residues long. CDR1 and CDR2 (germline): SQVTM, ANQGSEA. This CDR3 reads CSVEKDPNEQFF. The DNA of the CDR3 is TGCAGCGTTGAGAAGGACCCCAATGAGCAGTTCTTT.

This clonotype was seen a handful of times. This chain uses TRBV6-5 with TRBJ2-7, with D unresolved. The V gene lost 4 bases and the J gene lost 4 bases, with 11 bases spanning the gap. CDR3 length: 13 amino acids. CDR1 is MNHEY, CDR2 SVGAGI, per germline. CDR3: CASSSSNPYEQYF. CDR3 in DNA: TGTGCCAGCAGTTCTTCTAACCCATACGAGCAGTACTTC.